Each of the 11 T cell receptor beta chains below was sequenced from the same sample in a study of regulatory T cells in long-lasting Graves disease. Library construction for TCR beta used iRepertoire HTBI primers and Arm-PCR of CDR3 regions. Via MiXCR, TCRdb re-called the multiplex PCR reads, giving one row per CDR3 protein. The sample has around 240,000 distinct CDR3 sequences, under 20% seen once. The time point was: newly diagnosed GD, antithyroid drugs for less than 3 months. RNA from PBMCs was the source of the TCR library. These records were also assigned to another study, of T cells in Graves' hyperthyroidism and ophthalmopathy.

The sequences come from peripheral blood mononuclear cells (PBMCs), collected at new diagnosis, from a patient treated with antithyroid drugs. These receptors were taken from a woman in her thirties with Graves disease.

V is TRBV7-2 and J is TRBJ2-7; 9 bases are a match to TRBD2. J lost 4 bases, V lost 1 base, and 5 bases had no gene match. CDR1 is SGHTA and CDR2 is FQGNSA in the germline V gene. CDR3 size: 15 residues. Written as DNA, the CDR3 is TGTGCCAGCAGCTTAGAGGCTAGCGGGATGTACGAGCAGTACTTC. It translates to CASSLEASGMYEQYF.

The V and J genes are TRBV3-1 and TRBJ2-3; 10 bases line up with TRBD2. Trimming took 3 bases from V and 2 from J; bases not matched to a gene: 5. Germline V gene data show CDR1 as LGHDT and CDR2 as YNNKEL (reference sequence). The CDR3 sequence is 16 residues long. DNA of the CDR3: TGTGCCAGCAGCCACCCCCTAGCGGGGGACACAGATACGCAGTATTTT. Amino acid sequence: CASSHPLAGDTDTQYF.

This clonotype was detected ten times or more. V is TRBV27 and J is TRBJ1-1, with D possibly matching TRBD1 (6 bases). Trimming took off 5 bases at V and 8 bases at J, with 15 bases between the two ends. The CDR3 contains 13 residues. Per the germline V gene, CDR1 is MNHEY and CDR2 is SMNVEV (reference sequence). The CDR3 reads CASSNRERMEAFF. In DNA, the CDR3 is TGTGCCAGCAGTAACAGGGAGAGGATGGAAGCTTTCTTT.

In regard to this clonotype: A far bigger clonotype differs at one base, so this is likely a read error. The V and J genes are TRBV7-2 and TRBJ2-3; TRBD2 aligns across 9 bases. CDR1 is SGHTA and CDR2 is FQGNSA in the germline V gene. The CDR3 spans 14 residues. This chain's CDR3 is CASSLAGSTDTRYF. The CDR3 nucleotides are TGTGCCAGCTCTCTAGCGGGGAGCACAGATACGCGGTATTTT.

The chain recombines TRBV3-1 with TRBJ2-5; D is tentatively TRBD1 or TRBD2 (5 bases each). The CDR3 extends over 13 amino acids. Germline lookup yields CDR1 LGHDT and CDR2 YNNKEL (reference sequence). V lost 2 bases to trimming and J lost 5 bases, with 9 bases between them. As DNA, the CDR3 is TGTGCCAGCAGCCAACATGGGGGTGAGACCCAGTACTTC. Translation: CASSQHGGETQYF.

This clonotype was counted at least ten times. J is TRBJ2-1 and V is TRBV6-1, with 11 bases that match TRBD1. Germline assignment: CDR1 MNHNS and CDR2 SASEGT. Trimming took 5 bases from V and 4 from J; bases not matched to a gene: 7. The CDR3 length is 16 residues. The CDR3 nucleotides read TGTGCCAGCAGTCCAGCCGGGACAGGGGGGTACAATGAGCAGTTCTTC. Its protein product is CASSPAGTGGYNEQFF.

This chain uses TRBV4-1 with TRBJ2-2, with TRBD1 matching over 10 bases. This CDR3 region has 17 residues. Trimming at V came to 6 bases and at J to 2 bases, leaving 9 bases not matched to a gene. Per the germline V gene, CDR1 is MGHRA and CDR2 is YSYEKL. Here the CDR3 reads CASSRTGTGANTGELFF. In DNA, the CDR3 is TGCGCCAGCAGTCGGACCGGGACAGGGGCCAACACCGGGGAGCTGTTTTTT.

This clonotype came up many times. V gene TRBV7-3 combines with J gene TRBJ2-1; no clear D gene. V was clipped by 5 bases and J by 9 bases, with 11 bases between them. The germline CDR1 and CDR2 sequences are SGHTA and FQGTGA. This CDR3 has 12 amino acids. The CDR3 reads CASSTQRGEQFF. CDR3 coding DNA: TGTGCCAGCAGCACCCAACGAGGTGAGCAGTTCTTC.

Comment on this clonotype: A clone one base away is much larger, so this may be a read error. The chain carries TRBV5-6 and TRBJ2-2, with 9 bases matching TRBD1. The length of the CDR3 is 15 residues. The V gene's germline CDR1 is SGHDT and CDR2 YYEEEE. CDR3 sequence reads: CASSTGQGNTGGLFF. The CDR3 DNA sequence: TGTGCCAGCAGTACCGGACAGGGGAACACCGGGGGGCTGTTTTTT.

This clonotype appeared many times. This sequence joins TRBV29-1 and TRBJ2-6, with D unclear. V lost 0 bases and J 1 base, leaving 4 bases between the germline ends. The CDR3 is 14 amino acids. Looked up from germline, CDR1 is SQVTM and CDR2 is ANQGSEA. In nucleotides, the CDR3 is TGCAGCGTTGAAGAATGGTCTGGGGCCAACGTCCTGACTTTC. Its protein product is CSVEEWSGANVLTF.

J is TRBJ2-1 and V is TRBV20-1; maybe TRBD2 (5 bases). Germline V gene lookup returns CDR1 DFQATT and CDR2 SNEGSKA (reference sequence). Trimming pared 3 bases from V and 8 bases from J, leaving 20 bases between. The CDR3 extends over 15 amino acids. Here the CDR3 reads CSARTPVGGRDEQFF. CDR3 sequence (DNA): TGCAGTGCTAGGACCCCCGTCGGTGGGCGGGATGAGCAGTTCTTC.